This T cell receptor beta chain was identified during a study of T cell responses to AZD1222 COVID-19 vaccine. In the case of this clone: The antigen is not known.

Sequencing was performed with immunoSEQ multiplex PCR; in TCRdb, only in-frame clones are kept and a portion is missing. The sample lists 95,000 to 150,000 clones, 92% occurring once. Study-wide points: Repertoires were collected only later (after the peak T cell response had occurred).

The sequence was obtained from an adult in good health. The sample here was peripheral blood, taken on day 0 of AZD1222 vaccination.

CDR3 region: CASSEVLASKQFF. DNA for the CDR3: TGTGCCAGCAGTGAGGTTCTAGCCTCCAAGCAGTTCTTC. This chain joins TRBV6-2 or TRBV6-3 and TRBJ2-1, with TRBD2 as a possible D gene (5 bases). CDR1 and CDR2 from the germline V gene are MNHEY and SVGEGT. CDR3 length equals 13 residues. Trimming cost V 5 bases and J 11 bases, with 16 bases left between them.